This TCR beta chain derives from a study of T-cell memory formation after mild COVID-19. The table lists this clonotype with a few counts. Its cognate antigen is unknown. TCRdb reprocessed the 5' RACE reads with MiXCR, giving one entry per CDR3 protein. The top ten hold approximately 12% of the sample, which has 350,000 or so distinct CDR3 sequences, around 20% seen once. Study-level findings and limits: Clones contracting day 15 to 85 were balanced CD4/CD8; later expanders leaned CD4+.

Trimming shortened V by 1 base and J by 0 bases, and 9 bases separated the two germline ends. This CDR3 is 16 amino acids long. CDR1 is KGHSH and CDR2 is LQKENI in the germline V gene. This TCR was sampled from an adult woman who had mild COVID-19 (a few samples of this study predate the infection). Cell type and time point are not known. The specimen sequenced was PBMCs or a T cell subset sorted from them (not recorded which). V and J are TRBV18 and TRBJ2-2; D might be TRBD1 (5 bases). DNA of the CDR3: TGTGCCAGCTCACCACGGGGCACAGCGAACACCGGGGAGCTGTTTTTT. This gives the protein CASSPRGTANTGELFF.